This is a list of T cell receptor beta chains from one sample in a study of T cells after yellow fever vaccination. TCRdb itself ran the 5' RACE reads through MiXCR, one entry per CDR3 protein. This table has some 340,000 distinct CDR3 sequences, over 8.5% appearing once. Sequences were derived from CD4+ T cells sorted from PBMCs, sampled 45 days after the yellow fever booster vaccination. The receptors stem from a man in his late teens or twenties who received the YFV17D yellow fever vaccine. Both conserved end residues are part of each CDR3. A D gene is named only where the DNA matches it firmly. Only some rows state a clone size, as once, few, many or a class for expanded clones.

j_gene	abundance	d_gene	v_gene	CDR3nt	CDR3aa
TRBJ2-6	many	-	TRBV9	TGTGCCAGCAGCGTAGACGCCTCCGGGGCCAACGTCCTGACTTTC	CASSVDASGANVLTF
TRBJ2-3	-	TRBD2	TRBV7-2	TGTGCCAGCAGCTTTAGCGGGGGGGCGGTACGAGATACGCAGTATTTT	CASSFSGGAVRDTQYF
TRBJ2-2	-	TRBD1	TRBV7-2	TGTGCCAGCAGCCGGACCGGGACAGGGGGTGGGGAGCTGTTTTTT	CASSRTGTGGGELFF
TRBJ2-7	-	TRBD1	TRBV6-5	TGTGCCAGCACCCCCGGCGGGACAGGGGGATCCTACGAGCAGTACTTC	CASTPGGTGGSYEQYF
TRBJ2-5	-	-	TRBV20-1	TGCAGTGCAGATCCCCGGGTCGCAGAGACCCAGTACTTC	CSADPRVAETQYF
TRBJ1-6	many	-	TRBV7-2	TGTGCCAGCAGCCCTATGGGGCGGTATTCACCCCTCCACTTT	CASSPMGRYSPLHF
TRBJ2-3	few	-	TRBV7-2	TGTGCCAGCAGCTTAGTGGAGACATCCACGCAGTATTTT	CASSLVETSTQYF
TRBJ1-5	-	-	TRBV18	TGTGCCAGCTCACCACATAACAGGGCGGGCCAGCCCCAGCATTTT	CASSPHNRAGQPQHF
TRBJ1-1	few	TRBD1	TRBV6-5	TGTGCCAGCAGTTTCGCCGGGACAGGGATCCTTAAAGCTTTCTTT	CASSFAGTGILKAFF
TRBJ2-2	many	-	TRBV7-9	TGTGCCAGCAGCGCCCAGTTATCGGGGACCGGGGAGCTGTTTTTT	CASSAQLSGTGELFF
TRBJ2-5	-	TRBD2	TRBV19	TGTGCCAGTAGTACCCGTCGACTAGCGGGGCGAGTGGAGACCCAGTACTTC	CASSTRRLAGRVETQYF
TRBJ2-5	few	TRBD2	TRBV24-1	TGTGCCACCAGTGACGCTAGCGGGGGAGGAGAGACCCAGTACTTC	CATSDASGGGETQYF
TRBJ2-7	many	TRBD2	TRBV7-2	TGTGCCAGCAGCTTAGTTCTCGGGATTGGTAGCGGGGGGGCCGCGCAGTACTTC	CASSLVLGIGSGGAAQYF
TRBJ1-2	many	TRBD1	TRBV5-1	TGCGCCAGCAGCCTGGGACAGGGATTAGATGGCTACACCTTC	CASSLGQGLDGYTF
TRBJ2-1	-	-	TRBV4-3	TGCGCCAGCAGCCAAGATGGCCTGCCGTTGCAAGGGGAGTTCTTC	CASSQDGLPLQGEFF
TRBJ2-3	-	TRBD2	TRBV24-1	TGTGCCACCAGTGATGGGGCGGGACGGGGGGCGCAGTATTTT	CATSDGAGRGAQYF
TRBJ2-3	-	TRBD2	TRBV4-2	TGTGCCAGCAGCCAAGATCGTACGGGGGGGCGAGATACGCAGTATTTT	CASSQDRTGGRDTQYF
TRBJ1-5	-	-	TRBV12-3/TRBV12-4	TGTGCCAGCAGTGGGCGTCTATTAGGCGGCCAGCCCCAGCATTTT	CASSGRLLGGQPQHF
TRBJ2-5	many	-	TRBV18	TGTGCCAGCTCTCCTACTCACCAAGAGACCCAGTACTTC	CASSPTHQETQYF
TRBJ2-7	-	TRBD1	TRBV6-5	TGTGCCAGCAGTTCCCCGGGAACAGGGGGGTACGAGCAGTACTTC	CASSSPGTGGYEQYF
TRBJ2-5	many	TRBD2	TRBV7-2	TGTGCCAGCAAATCGGGACTAGCGGGGCAAGAGACCCAGTACTTC	CASKSGLAGQETQYF
TRBJ1-5	-	TRBD1	TRBV7-9	TGTGCCAGCAGCGGACAGGGTAAAGGGCCCCAGCATTTT	CASSGQGKGPQHF
TRBJ2-2	-	-	TRBV20-1	TGCAGTGCTAGAGGGCCAGGGGCATCCGGGGAGCTGTTTTTT	CSARGPGASGELFF
TRBJ1-6	few	-	TRBV28	TGTGCCAGCAGTACCGGAGGCCCAAATTCACCCCTCCACTTT	CASSTGGPNSPLHF
TRBJ1-2	few	-	TRBV20-1	TGCAGTGCATCCACAGGGTTGGCGGATGGCTACACCTTC	CSASTGLADGYTF
TRBJ2-2	-	-	TRBV7-8	TGTGCCAGCAGCCTACTAGCGAACACCGGGGAGCTGTTTTTT	CASSLLANTGELFF
TRBJ1-1	-	-	TRBV5-6	TGTGCCAGCAGCACTTTTAGCGAAGCTTTCTTT	CASSTFSEAFF
TRBJ1-5	few	-	TRBV20-1	TGCAGTGCTAGCGTAGGACCGCGTCAGCCCCAGCATTTT	CSASVGPRQPQHF
TRBJ2-3	many	TRBD2	TRBV25-1	TGTGCCAGCAGAGCCTGGACGGGCGGGGGGGATACGCAGTATTTT	CASRAWTGGGDTQYF
TRBJ2-7	few	-	TRBV4-3	TGCGCCAGCAGCCAAGTGGCCTCGCAGCCGATCGGGTACGAGCAGTACTTC	CASSQVASQPIGYEQYF
TRBJ1-2	few	-	TRBV6-1	TGTGCCAGCAGTGAAGGACGGGGGTTCGGCTACACCTTC	CASSEGRGFGYTF
TRBJ2-7	few	-	TRBV25-1	TGTGCCAGCAGTGAAGCGCAGACCTCCTACGAGCAGTACTTC	CASSEAQTSYEQYF
TRBJ1-1	many	TRBD1	TRBV4-3	TGCGCCAGCAGCCAAGACCCTACAGGGGGTAACACTGAAGCTTTCTTT	CASSQDPTGGNTEAFF
TRBJ2-2	many	-	TRBV18	TGTGCCAGCTCACCACAGGGGACGAACACCGGGGAGCTGTTTTTT	CASSPQGTNTGELFF
TRBJ1-5	few	-	TRBV12-3/TRBV12-4	TGTGCCAGCAGTCGTGGAGGGGCACGAAATCAGCCCCAGCATTTT	CASSRGGARNQPQHF
TRBJ2-5	-	TRBD2	TRBV5-1	TGCGCCAGCAGCCGCGGGACTAGCAGTAAAGAGACCCAGTACTTC	CASSRGTSSKETQYF
TRBJ2-7	many	TRBD1	TRBV10-3	TGTGCCATCAGTCCCGACAGGGTTCAGACCTACGAGCAGTACTTC	CAISPDRVQTYEQYF
TRBJ1-6	-	-	TRBV7-2	TGTGCCAGCAGCTTTGGCAGTAATAATTCACCCCTCCACTTT	CASSFGSNNSPLHF
TRBJ2-1	-	TRBD2	TRBV12-5	TGTGCTAGCCGTAGCGGGGGGGTACCCAATGAGCAGTTCTTC	CASRSGGVPNEQFF
TRBJ2-2	once	-	TRBV20-1	TGCAGTGAGAAAAAGGGCGGGGAGTCCCCCGGGGAGCTGTTTTTT	CSEKKGGESPGELFF
TRBJ1-5	few	-	TRBV19	TGTGCCAGTAGTATTCGAGTGAGGGATCAGCCCCAGCATTTT	CASSIRVRDQPQHF
TRBJ2-1	-	TRBD2	TRBV5-1	TGCGCCAGCAGCATCTCCGGGACTAGCGGGGATGAGCAGTTCTTC	CASSISGTSGDEQFF
TRBJ2-3	many	-	TRBV5-1	TGCGCCAGCTCCGGGCAGCGAGGCACTCGCACAGATACGCAGTATTTT	CASSGQRGTRTDTQYF
TRBJ1-2	few	-	TRBV18	TGTGCCAGCTCACAGTCAAGTTTTGATGGCTACACCTTC	CASSQSSFDGYTF